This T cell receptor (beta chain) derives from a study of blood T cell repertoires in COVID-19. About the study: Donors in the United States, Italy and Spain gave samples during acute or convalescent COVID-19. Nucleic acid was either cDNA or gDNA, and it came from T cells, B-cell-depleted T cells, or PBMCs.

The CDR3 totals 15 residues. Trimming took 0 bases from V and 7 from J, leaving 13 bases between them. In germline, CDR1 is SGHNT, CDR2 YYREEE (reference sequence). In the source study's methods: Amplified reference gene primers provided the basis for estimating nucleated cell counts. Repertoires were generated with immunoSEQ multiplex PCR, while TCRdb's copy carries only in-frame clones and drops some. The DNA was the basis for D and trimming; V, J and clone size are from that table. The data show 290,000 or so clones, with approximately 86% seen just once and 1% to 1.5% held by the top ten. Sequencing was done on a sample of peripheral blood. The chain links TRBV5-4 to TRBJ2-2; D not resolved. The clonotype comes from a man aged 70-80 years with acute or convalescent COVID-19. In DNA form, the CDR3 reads TGTGCCAGCAGCTTGGCTCGGCCCCAGGACGGGGAGCTGTTTTTT. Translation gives CASSLARPQDGELFF.